This T cell receptor (beta chain) was documented in a study of cytomegalovirus exposure and HLA in healthy donors. Comments on this clone: Its antigen is undetermined.

Study-wide findings and caveats: A classifier reportedly called cytomegalovirus status with high sensitivity and specificity.

It was with 60 Vbeta and 13 Jbeta primers that the PCR ran. Assay: immunoSEQ multiplex PCR; the TCRdb copy retains only in-frame clones and omits some. Here the sample spans fewer than 130,000 clones, over 60% being singletons. Sequenced: PBMCs. The clonotype was recovered from a woman under 40 in good health and CMV-seronegative.

The CDR3 nucleotides read TGCGCCAGCAGCCAGGACAGGAATAATGAAAAACTGTTTTTT. Encoded protein: CASSQDRNNEKLFF. This chain connects TRBV4-1 to TRBJ1-4, with 7 nucleotides matching TRBD1. Germline CDR1 is MGHRA and CDR2 is YSYEKL. This CDR3 has 14 amino acids. V was clipped by 3 bases and J by 4 bases; unmatched bases: 2.